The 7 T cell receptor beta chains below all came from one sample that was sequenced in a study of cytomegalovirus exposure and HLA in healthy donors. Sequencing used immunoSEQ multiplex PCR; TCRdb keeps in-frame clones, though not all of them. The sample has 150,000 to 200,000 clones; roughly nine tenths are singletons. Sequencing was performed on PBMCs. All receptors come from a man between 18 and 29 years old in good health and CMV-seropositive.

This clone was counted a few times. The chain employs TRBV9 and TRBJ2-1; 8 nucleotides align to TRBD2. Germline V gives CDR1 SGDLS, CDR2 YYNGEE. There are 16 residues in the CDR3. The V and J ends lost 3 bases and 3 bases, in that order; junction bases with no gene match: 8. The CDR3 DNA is TGTGCCAGCAGCGCCCCGGGGGGGGGAGGCTACAATGAGCAGTTCTTC. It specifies CASSAPGGGGYNEQFF.

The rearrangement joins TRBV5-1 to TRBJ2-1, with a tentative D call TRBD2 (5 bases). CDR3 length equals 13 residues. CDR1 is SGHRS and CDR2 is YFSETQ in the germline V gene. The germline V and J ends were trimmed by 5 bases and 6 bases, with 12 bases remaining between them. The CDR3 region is CASRPSSANEQFF. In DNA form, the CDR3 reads TGCGCCAGCAGGCCTAGCTCAGCCAATGAGCAGTTCTTC.

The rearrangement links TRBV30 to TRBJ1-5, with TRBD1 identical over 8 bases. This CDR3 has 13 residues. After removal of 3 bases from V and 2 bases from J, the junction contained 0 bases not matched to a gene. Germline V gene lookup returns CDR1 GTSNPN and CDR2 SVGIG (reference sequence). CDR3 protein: CAWRGQGNQPQHF. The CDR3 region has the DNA TGTGCCTGGAGGGGACAGGGCAATCAGCCCCAGCATTTT. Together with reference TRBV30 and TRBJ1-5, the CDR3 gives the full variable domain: SQTIHQWPATLVQPVGSPLSLECTVEGTSNPNLYWYRQAAGRGLQLLFYSVGIGQISSEVPQNLSASRPQDRQFILSSKKLLLSDSGFYLCAWRGQGNQPQHFGDGTRLSIL.

The CDR3 here is CASSQVAGGYEQYF. Here the CDR3 DNA reads TGCGCCAGCAGCCAAGTTGCAGGGGGCTACGAGCAGTACTTC. V and J are TRBV4-3 and TRBJ2-7; 7 bases are shared with TRBD1. Germline assignment: CDR1 LGHNA and CDR2 YSLEER. The CDR3 loop spans 14 amino acids. J was trimmed by 3 bases and V by 1 base; bases with no gene match: 3.

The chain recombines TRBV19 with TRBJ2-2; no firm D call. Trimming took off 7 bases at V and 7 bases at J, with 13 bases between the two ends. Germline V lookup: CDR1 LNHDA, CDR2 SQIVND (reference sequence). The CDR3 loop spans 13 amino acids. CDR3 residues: CASTPATGGELFF. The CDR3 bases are TGTGCCAGTACGCCGGCGACGGGCGGGGAGCTGTTTTTT.

CDR3 coding DNA: TGCGCCAGCAGCTTCGGGACAGATCCCTACACCTTC. This codes for CASSFGTDPYTF. The gene calls are TRBV5-1 and TRBJ1-2, with 7 bases aligning to TRBD1. The CDR3 extends over 12 amino acids. With V trimmed by 2 bases and J by 10 bases, 5 bases remained unmatched. Germline lookup yields CDR1 SGHRS and CDR2 YFSETQ.

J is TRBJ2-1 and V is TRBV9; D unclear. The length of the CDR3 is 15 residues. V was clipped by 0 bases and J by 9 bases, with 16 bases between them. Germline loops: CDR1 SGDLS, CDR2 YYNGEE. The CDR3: CASSVEPRSLGEQFF. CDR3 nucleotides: TGTGCCAGCAGCGTAGAACCTAGATCCTTAGGTGAGCAGTTCTTC.